In this sample, the clone carrying this T cell receptor beta chain turned up a few times. This CDR3 spans 13 amino acids. Trimming removed 4 bases at V and 4 bases at J, with 8 bases between. TCRdb processed the 5' RACE reads anew with MiXCR; each CDR3 protein has one entry. The repertoire includes some 500,000 distinct CDR3 sequences, roughly 14% of them detected once, and 11% to 15% sits in the top ten. The data stem from a study of T cells after yellow fever vaccination. Source: PBMCs, taken on the day of the yellow fever booster vaccination. The source is a man younger than 45 who received the YFV17D yellow fever vaccine. J is TRBJ2-1 and V is TRBV12-3 or TRBV12-4, with unresolved D. The chain's CDR3 is CASSSGRYNEQFF. The CDR3 coding sequence is TGTGCCAGCAGTTCTGGCAGGTACAATGAGCAGTTCTTC.